The text below deals with one TCR beta chain. The data originate from a study of blood T cell repertoires in COVID-19. About the study: Italy, Spain and the United States were the sources of the convalescent and acute COVID-19 samples. T cells, B-cell-depleted T cells, or PBMCs supplied cDNA or gDNA.

As handled by the study authors: How many nucleated cells were present was estimated from reference gene primer amplification. Some clones are missing from TCRdb's copy, which holds only in-frame ones; the method was immunoSEQ multiplex PCR. That table supplies the V and J calls and clone size; D and trimming were determined from the DNA. Of roughly 150,000 clones in the sample, 70% to 90% were seen once. This CDR3 is 13 amino acids long. Germline V gene data show CDR1 as MNHEY and CDR2 as SVGAGI. The V end lost 8 bases, the J end lost 3 bases, and 13 bases lay between the germline ends. The clonotype originates from a man between 45 and 60 years old who had recovered from COVID-19. The material sequenced was peripheral blood. V is TRBV6-5 and J is TRBJ1-2; D call uncertain. CDR3: CASAQNPDYGYTF. The DNA for the CDR3 is TGTGCCAGCGCTCAAAACCCGGACTATGGCTACACCTTC.